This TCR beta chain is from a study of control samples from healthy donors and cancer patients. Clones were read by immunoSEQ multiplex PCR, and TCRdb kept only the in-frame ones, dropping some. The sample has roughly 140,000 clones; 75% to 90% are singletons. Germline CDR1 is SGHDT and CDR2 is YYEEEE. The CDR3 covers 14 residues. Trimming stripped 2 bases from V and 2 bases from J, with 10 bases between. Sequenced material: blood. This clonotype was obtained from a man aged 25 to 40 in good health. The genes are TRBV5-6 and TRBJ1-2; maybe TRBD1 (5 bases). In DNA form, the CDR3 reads TGTGCCAGCAGCTTCCGCGACAGCAACTATGGCTACACCTTC. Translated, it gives CASSFRDSNYGYTF.